This T cell receptor beta chain derives from a study of T cells in Graves' hyperthyroidism and ophthalmopathy. Study results and limitations: Blood shared most expanded thyroid clonotypes above 0.001.

CDR1 and CDR2 from the germline V gene are DFQATT and SNEGSKA (reference sequence). This CDR3 has 11 amino acids. Between the trimmed V and J ends, which lost 2 bases and 7 bases, there was a span of 5 bases. Exclusion followed for patients with uncontrolled infection, other autoimmune disease, pregnancy or lactation. Fresh peripheral blood, roughly 9.3 ml, was the source of the PBMCs. Template material for amplifying TCR beta CDR3 regions consisted of RNA transcripts. RT-PCR in the first round (using the HTBI primer set) targeted the TCR CDR3. TCRdb redid the calling of the multiplex PCR reads with MiXCR, one entry per CDR3 protein. The profile shows 85,000 to 110,000 distinct CDR3 sequences, 47% of them singletons. Notes on this clonotype: What it binds is not known.

This chain joins TRBV20-1 and TRBJ2-2; D unclear. The source of this sequence is a man aged 35 to 55 with Graves' hyperthyroidism. Source material: blood. The CDR3 region has the DNA TGCAGTGCTAGAAGGGACGGGGAGCTGTTTTTT. This encodes CSARRDGELFF.